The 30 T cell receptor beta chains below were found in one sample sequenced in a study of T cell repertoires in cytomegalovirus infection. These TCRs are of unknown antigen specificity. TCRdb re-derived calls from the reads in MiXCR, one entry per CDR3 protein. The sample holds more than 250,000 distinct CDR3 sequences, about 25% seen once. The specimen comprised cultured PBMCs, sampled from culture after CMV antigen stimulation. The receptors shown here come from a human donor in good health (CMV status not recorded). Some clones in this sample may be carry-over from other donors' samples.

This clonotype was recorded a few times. The CDR3 DNA follows: TGTGCCAGCAGTTACCAAGCGAGCTCCTACAATGAGCAGTTCTTC. It is translated as CASSYQASSYNEQFF. V gene TRBV6-2 or TRBV6-3 combines with J gene TRBJ2-1; D is uncertain. The germline V gene has CDR1 MNHEY and CDR2 SVGEGT. The V end lost 2 bases, the J end lost 0 bases, and 8 bases lay between the germline ends. The length of the CDR3 is 15 residues.

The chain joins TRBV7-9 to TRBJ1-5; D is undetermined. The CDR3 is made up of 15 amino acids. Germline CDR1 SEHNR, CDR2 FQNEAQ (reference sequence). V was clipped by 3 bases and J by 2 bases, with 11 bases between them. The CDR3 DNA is TGTGCCAGCAGCTTTACCGATGGTGGCAATCAGCCCCAGCATTTT. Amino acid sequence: CASSFTDGGNQPQHF.

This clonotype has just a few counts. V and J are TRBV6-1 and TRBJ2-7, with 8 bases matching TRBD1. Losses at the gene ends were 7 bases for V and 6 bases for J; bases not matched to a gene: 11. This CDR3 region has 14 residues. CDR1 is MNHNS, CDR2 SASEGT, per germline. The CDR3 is CASTTGQAKFEQYV. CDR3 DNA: TGTGCCAGCACCACGGGACAGGCGAAATTCGAGCAGTACGTC.

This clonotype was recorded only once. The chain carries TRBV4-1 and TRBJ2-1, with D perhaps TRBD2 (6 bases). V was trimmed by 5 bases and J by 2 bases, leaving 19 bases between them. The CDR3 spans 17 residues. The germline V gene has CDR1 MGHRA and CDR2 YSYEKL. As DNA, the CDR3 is TGCGCCAGCAGCTCGGGGGACGTCGGCGGAGCCTACAATGAGCAGTTCTTC. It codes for CASSSGDVGGAYNEQFF.

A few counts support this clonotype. CDR3: CSAGTGGREAFF. As DNA, the CDR3 is TGCAGTGCAGGCACAGGGGGCCGGGAAGCTTTCTTT. V usage is TRBV20-1 and J usage is TRBJ1-1, with 9 nucleotides matching TRBD1. Germline V gene data show CDR1 as DFQATT and CDR2 as SNEGSKA (reference sequence). There are 12 residues in the CDR3. J gave up 8 bases and V 6 bases, and 7 bases lay outside the gene matches.

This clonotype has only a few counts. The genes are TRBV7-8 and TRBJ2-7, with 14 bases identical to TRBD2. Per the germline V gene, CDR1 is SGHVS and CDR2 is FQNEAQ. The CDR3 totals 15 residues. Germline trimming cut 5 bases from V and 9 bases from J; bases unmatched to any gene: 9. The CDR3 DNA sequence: TGTGCCAGCAGCCAACGGACTAGCGGGAGGAGTGGGCAGTACGTC. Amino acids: CASSQRTSGRSGQYV.

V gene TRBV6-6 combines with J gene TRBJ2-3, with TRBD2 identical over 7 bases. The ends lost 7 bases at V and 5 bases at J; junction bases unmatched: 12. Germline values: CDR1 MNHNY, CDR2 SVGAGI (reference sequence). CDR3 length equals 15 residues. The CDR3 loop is CASKIREASGDTQYF. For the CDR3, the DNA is TGTGCCAGCAAAATAAGAGAAGCTAGCGGAGATACGCAGTATTTT.

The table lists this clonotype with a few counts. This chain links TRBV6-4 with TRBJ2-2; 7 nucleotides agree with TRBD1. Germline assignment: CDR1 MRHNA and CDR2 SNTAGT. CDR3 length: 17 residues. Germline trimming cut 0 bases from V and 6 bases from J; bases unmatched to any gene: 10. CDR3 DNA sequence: TGTGCCAGCAGTGACTCGAGCACAGGGGATACGTCCGGGGAGCTGTTTTTT. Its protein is CASSDSSTGDTSGELFF.

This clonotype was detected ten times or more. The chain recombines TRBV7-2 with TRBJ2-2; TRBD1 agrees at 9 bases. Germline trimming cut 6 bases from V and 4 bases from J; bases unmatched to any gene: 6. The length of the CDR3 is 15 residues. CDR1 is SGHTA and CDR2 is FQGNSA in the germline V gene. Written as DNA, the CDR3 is TGTGCCAGCAGAGCGGGGACAGGGCCCACCGGGGAGCTGTTTTTT. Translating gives CASRAGTGPTGELFF.

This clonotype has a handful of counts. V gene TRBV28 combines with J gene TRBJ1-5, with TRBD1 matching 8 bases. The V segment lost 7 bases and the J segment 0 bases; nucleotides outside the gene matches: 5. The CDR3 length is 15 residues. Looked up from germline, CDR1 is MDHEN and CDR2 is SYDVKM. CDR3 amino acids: CASTIGQGSNQPQHF. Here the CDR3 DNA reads TGTGCCAGCACTATAGGACAGGGTAGCAATCAGCCCCAGCATTTT.

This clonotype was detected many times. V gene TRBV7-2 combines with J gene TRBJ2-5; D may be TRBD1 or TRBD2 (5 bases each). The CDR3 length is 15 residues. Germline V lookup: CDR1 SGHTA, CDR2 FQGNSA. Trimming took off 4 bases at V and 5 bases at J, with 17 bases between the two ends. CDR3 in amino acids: CASSSRGGRAETQYF. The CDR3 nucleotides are TGTGCCAGCAGCTCGAGGGGTGGTAGGGCTGAGACCCAGTACTTC.

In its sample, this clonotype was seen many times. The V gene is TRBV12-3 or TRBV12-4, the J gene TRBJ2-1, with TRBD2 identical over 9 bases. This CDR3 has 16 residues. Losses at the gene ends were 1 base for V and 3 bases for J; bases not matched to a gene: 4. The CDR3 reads CASSLGLAELYNEQFF. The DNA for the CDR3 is TGTGCCAGCAGTTTAGGACTAGCGGAGCTCTACAATGAGCAGTTCTTC.

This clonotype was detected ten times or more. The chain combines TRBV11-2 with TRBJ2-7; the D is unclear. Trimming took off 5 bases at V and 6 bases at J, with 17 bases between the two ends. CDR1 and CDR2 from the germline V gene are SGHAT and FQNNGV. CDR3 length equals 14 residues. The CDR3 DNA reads TGTGCCAGCAGCCCCCGAGGCTTCATGGGCGAGCAGTACGTC. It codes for CASSPRGFMGEQYV.

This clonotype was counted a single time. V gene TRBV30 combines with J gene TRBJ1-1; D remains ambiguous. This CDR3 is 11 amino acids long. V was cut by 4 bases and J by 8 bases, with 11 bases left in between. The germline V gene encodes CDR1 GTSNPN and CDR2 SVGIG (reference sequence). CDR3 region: CAWTAVVEAFF. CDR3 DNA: TGTGCCTGGACTGCGGTTGTAGAAGCTTTCTTT.

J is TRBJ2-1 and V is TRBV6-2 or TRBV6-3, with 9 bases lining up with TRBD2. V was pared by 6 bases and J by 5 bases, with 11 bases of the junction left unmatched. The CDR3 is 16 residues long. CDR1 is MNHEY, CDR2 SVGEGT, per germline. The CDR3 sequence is CASSKFVAGVNNEQFF. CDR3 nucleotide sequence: TGTGCCAGCAGCAAATTTGTAGCGGGAGTTAACAATGAGCAGTTCTTC.

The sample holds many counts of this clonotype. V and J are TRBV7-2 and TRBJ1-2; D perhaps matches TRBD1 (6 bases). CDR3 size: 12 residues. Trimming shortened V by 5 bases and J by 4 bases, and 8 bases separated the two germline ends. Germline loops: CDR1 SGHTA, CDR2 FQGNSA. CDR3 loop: CASSQDSYGYTF. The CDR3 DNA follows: TGTGCCAGCAGCCAGGACAGCTATGGCTACACCTTC.

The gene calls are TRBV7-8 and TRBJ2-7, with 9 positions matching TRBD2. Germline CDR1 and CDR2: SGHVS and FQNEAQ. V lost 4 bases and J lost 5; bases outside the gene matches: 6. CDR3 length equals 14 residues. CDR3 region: CASSSGVAGDEQYV. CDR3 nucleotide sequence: TGTGCCAGCAGCTCGGGAGTAGCGGGGGACGAGCAGTACGTC.

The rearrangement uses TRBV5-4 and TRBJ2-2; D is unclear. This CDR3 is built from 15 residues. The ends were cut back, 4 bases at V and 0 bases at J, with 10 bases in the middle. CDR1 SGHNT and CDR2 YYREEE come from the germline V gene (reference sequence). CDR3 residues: CASSLPEANTGELFF. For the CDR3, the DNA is TGTGCCAGCAGCCTCCCTGAGGCGAACACCGGGGAGCTGTTTTTT.

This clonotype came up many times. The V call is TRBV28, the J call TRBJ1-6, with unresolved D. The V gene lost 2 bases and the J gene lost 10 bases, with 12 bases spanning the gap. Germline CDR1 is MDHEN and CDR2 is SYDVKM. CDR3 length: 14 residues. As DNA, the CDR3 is TGTGCCAGCAGTTTAGGCCGGGTCGGATCACCCCTCCACTTT. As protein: CASSLGRVGSPLHF. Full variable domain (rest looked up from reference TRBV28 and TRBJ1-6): DVKVTQSSRYLVKRTGEKVFLECVQDMDHENMFWYRQDPGLGLRLIYFSYDVKMKEKGDIPEGYSVSREKKERFSLILESASTNQTSMYLCASSLGRVGSPLHFGNGTRLTVT.

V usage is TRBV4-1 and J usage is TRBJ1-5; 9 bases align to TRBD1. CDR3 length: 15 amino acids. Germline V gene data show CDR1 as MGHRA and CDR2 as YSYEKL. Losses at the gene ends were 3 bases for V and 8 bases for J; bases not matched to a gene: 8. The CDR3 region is CASSQEDRGSEPQHF. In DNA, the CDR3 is TGCGCCAGCAGCCAGGAGGACAGGGGAAGTGAGCCCCAGCATTTT.

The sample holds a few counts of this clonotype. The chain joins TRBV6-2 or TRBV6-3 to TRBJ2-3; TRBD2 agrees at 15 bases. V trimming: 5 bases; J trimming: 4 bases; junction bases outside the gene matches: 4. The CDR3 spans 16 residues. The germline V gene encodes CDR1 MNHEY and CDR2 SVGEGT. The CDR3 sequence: CASSPGLAGGSDTQYF. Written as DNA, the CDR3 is TGTGCCAGCAGTCCAGGACTAGCGGGAGGGTCAGATACGCAGTATTTT.

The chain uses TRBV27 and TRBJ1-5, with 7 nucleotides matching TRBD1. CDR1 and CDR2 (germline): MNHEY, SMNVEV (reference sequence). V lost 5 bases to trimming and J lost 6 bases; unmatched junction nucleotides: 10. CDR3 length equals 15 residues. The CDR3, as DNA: TGTGCCAGCAGTCCCTTGACAGGGAGAGGTCAGCCCCAGCATTTT. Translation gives CASSPLTGRGQPQHF.

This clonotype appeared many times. The CDR3 nucleotides read TGTGCCAGCAGACTGAGACCGGGGGACAATGAAAAACTGTTTTTT. This codes for CASRLRPGDNEKLFF. The chain uses TRBV7-2 and TRBJ1-4; possible D gene TRBD1, 5 bases. Germline V gene data show CDR1 as SGHTA and CDR2 as FQGNSA. V lost 6 bases, J lost 5 bases, and 16 bases lay in between. CDR3 size: 15 residues.

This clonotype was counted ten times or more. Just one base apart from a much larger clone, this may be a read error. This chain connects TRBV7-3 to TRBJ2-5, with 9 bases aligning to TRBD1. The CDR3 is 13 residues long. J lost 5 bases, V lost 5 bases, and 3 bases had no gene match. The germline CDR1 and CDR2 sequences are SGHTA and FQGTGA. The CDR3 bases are TGTGCCAGCAGCCGGGACAGGGCGGAGACCCAGTACTTC. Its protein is CASSRDRAETQYF.

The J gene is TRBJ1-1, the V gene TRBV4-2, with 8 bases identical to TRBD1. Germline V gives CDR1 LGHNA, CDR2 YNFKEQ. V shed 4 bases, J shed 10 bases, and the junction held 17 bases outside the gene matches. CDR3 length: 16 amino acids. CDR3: CASSRRAGGDVEGAFF. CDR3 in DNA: TGTGCCAGCAGCCGGCGGGCAGGGGGCGACGTAGAGGGAGCTTTCTTT.

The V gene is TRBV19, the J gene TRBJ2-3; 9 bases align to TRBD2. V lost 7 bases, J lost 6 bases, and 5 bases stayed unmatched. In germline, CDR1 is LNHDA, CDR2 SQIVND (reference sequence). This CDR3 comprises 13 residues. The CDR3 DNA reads TGTGCCAGTAAGTTAGCGGGAGCCGATACGCAGTATTTT. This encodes CASKLAGADTQYF. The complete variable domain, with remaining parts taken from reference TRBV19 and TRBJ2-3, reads DGGITQSPKYLFRKEGQNVTLSCEQNLNHDAMYWYRQDPGQGLRLIYYSQIVNDFQKGDIAEGYSVSREKKESFPLTVTSAQKNPTAFYLCASKLAGADTQYFGPGTRLTVL.

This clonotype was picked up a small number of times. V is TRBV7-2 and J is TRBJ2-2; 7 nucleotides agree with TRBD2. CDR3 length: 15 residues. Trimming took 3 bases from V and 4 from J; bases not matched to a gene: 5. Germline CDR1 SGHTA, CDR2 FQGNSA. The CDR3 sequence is CASSLGGRSTGELFF. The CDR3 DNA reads TGTGCCAGCAGCTTGGGCGGGAGAAGCACCGGGGAGCTGTTTTTT.

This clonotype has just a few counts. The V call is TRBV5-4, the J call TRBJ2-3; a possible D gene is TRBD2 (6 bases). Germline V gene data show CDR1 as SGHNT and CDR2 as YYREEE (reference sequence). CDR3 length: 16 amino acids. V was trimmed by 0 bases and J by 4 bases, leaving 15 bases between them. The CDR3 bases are TGTGCCAGCAGCTTGGAGATAGCGGAGAGGGCAGATACGCAGTATTTT. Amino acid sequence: CASSLEIAERADTQYF.

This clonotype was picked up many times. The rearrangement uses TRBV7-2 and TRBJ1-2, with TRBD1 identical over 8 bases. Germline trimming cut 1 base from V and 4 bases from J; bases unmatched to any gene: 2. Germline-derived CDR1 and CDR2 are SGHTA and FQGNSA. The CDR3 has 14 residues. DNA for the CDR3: TGTGCCAGCAGCTTAGACGACAGGGGCTATGGCTACACCTTC. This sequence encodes CASSLDDRGYGYTF.

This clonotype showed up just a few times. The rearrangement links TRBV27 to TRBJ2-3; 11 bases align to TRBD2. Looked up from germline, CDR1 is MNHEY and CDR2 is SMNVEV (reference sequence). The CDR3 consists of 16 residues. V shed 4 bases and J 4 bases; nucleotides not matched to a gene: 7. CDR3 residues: CASSSLAGGPSDTQYF. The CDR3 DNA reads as TGTGCCAGCAGTTCCTTAGCGGGAGGGCCGTCAGATACGCAGTATTTT.